The clone carrying this TCR beta chain has a count of ten or more. Its antigen is not known. The data stem from a study of T cells in Graves' hyperthyroidism and ophthalmopathy. Study context: At the time of initial diagnosis and before any treatment, peripheral blood was collected.

Those with hyperthyroidism were 18 to 65 years old, newly diagnosed, and ill for under 2 months. The TCR beta CDR3 regions underwent amplification using RNA transcripts as the source. A set of HTBI primers served as the primers for a first-round RT-PCR of the TCR CDR3. MiXCR, applied by TCRdb to the multiplex PCR reads, yields one record per CDR3 protein. The sample yields roughly 170,000 distinct CDR3 sequences, more than 15% seen once. General study results and limits: The authors' 13 V-J model separated ophthalmopathy from stable hyperthyroidism.

The sequence came from a woman aged 45-60 years with Graves' hyperthyroidism. Sample: blood.

CDR3 nucleotides: TGTGCCAGCAGCTTAGATCACTTAAACAGGGACGATTATGGCTACACCTTC. Translating it yields CASSLDHLNRDDYGYTF. This chain connects TRBV11-2 to TRBJ1-2; weak D call: TRBD1 (6 bases). The CDR3 is made up of 17 amino acids. The V end was cut by 0 bases, the J end by 5 bases, with 19 bases between. Germline V gene data show CDR1 as SGHAT and CDR2 as FQNNGV.